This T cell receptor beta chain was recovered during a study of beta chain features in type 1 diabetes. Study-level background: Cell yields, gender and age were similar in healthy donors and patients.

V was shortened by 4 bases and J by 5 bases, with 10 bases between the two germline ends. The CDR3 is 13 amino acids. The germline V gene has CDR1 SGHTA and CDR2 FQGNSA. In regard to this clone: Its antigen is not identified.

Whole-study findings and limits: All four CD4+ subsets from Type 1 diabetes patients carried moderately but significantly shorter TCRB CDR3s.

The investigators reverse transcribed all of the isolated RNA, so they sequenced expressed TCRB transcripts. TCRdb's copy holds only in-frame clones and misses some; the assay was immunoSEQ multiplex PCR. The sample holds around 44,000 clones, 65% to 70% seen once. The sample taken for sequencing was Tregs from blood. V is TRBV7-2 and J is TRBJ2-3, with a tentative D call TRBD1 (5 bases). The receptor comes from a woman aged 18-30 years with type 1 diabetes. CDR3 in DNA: TGTGCCAGCAGCTCCGCCAGGGAAGATACGCAGTATTTT. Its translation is CASSSAREDTQYF.